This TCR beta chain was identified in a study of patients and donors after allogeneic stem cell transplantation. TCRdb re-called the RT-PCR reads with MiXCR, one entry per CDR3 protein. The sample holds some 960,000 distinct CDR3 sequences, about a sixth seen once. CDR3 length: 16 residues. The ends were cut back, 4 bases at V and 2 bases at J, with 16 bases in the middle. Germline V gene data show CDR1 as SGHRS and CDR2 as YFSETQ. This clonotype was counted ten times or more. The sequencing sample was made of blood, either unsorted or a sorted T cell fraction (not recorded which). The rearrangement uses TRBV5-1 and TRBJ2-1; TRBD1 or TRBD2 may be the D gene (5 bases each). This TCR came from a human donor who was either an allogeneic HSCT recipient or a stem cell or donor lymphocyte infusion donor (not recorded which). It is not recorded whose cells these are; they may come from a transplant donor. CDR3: CASSPLALGAYNEQFF. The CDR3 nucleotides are TGCGCCAGCAGCCCTCTAGCCCTGGGGGCCTACAATGAGCAGTTCTTC.